These T cell receptor beta chains were read from a single sample in a study of blood T cells in healthy people across ages. TCRdb called the 5' RACE reads again in MiXCR, with one record for every CDR3 protein. The data contain about 730,000 distinct CDR3 sequences, 43% of them seen just once; the ten biggest clones take up roughly 19%. Sequencing used blood. The receptors shown here come from a woman aged 60-75 years in good health. Both conserved end residues are part of each CDR3. A D gene is named only where the DNA matches it firmly. Clone sizes are given selectively: once, few, many, or a class where the clone is expanded.

clone_size,d_call,v_call,j_call,cdr3_nt,cdr3_aa
-,TRBD2,TRBV6-1,TRBJ2-3,TGTGCCAGCACGACTAGCGGGAACACAGATACGCAGTATTTT,CASTTSGNTDTQYF
-,-,TRBV7-2,TRBJ1-5,TGTGCCAGCAGCCCGACAGGAACCCTGACGCCCCAGCATTTT,CASSPTGTLTPQHF
few,-,TRBV2,TRBJ1-5,TGTGCCAGCAGTGAGACAGATAGCAATCAGCCCCAGCATTTT,CASSETDSNQPQHF
-,TRBD2,TRBV6-2/TRBV6-3,TRBJ2-7,TGTGCCAGCAGCCCGGAAGGCGGGAGCTCCTACGAGCAGTACTTC,CASSPEGGSSYEQYF
-,TRBD1,TRBV12-3/TRBV12-4,TRBJ1-2,TGTGCCAGCAGTCAGGACAGGGTGAGCTACACCTTC,CASSQDRVSYTF
-,TRBD2,TRBV4-3,TRBJ2-7,TGCGCCAGCAGCCAAGACGCGGGAGGCGCCTACGAGCAGTACTTC,CASSQDAGGAYEQYF
-,TRBD1,TRBV2,TRBJ1-6,TGTGCCAGCAGTGTGATGGACAGGGAATCACCCCTCCACTTT,CASSVMDRESPLHF
many,-,TRBV20-1,TRBJ1-2,TGCAGTGCTATAGTACCAAGGGACTATGGCTACACCTTC,CSAIVPRDYGYTF
-,-,TRBV30,TRBJ2-2,TGTGCCTGGAGTGTAAAGGCGGAGACCGGGGAGCTGTTTTTT,CAWSVKAETGELFF
few,TRBD2,TRBV27,TRBJ2-5,TGTGCCAGCAGTAAACTAGCGGGAGGGCCGGAAGAGCAGTACTTC,CASSKLAGGPEEQYF
few,-,TRBV9,TRBJ2-5,TGTGCCAGCAGCCGGACTCCCGGCCCGCAAGAGACCCAGTACTTC,CASSRTPGPQETQYF
-,TRBD1,TRBV5-1,TRBJ1-1,TGCGCCAGCAGCTGGACGACAGGGTGGGGCACTGAAGCTTTCTTT,CASSWTTGWGTEAFF
-,TRBD2,TRBV11-3,TRBJ2-1,TGTGCCAGCAGTCGGGAGGCGGGAGCCGATGAGCAGTTCTTC,CASSREAGADEQFF
-,TRBD1,TRBV25-1,TRBJ2-5,TGTGCCAGCAGTGAATCAGCAGGGGGCCTAGAGACCCAGTACTTC,CASSESAGGLETQYF